This T cell receptor (beta chain) was profiled in a study of blood T cells in healthy people across ages. Germline V CDR1 and CDR2: SGDLS, YYNGEE. This CDR3 region has 14 residues. Sample-barcoded 5' priming and a J-beta primer mix drove a second PCR of roughly 6 to 12 cycles. TCRdb re-called the 5' RACE reads through MiXCR, storing one row per CDR3 protein. Among around 1,000,000 distinct CDR3 sequences, about 23% were seen once, and the ten largest hold approximately 0.79%. This same sample was also part of a study on T cells of mothers and their children.

The receptor comes from a girl aged 2 to 9 in good health. The rearrangement joins TRBV9 to TRBJ2-5, with D perhaps matching TRBD1 or TRBD2 (5 bases each). The J call may be faulty, since TRBJ2-7 better matches the DNA end. The specimen sequenced was blood. In DNA, the CDR3 is TGTGCCAGCGGAAGCCGGGACGGAGCCTACGAGCAGTACTTC. Its protein is CASGSRDGAYEQYF.